Below are 31 T cell receptor beta chains sequenced from a single sample in a study of molecular identifiers for immune sequencing clone quantification (dated by TCRdb to the late 2010s). The library came from PCR. Instrument used: Illumina MiSeq. TCRdb reanalyzed the raw reads on its own, using fastp at Q25 for trimming and MiXCR for clone calling, and kept in-frame beta chains. Each entry is one CDR3 protein sequence, shown with its most common DNA and genes. The sample table records about 40,000 distinct CDR3 sequences; around a sixth of these occur just once. The ten largest clones capture 6.5% to 9% of the sample. The sequenced material came from naive CD8+ T cells from blood, with Jurkat cell RNA spiked in. The intended sense of this specimen's cell subset or site label: FACS-sorted CD8+CD4-CCR7+CD45RA+ naive T cells. The receptors shown here come from a human donor in good health. Some libraries in this study had Jurkat cell RNA spiked in.

The table lists this clonotype with many counts. The gene calls are TRBV2 and TRBJ2-1; D may be TRBD2 (6 bases). CDR1 and CDR2 (germline): SNHLY, FYNNEI. There are 14 residues in the CDR3. V shed 1 base and J shed 8 bases, with 12 bases lying between them. The CDR3 is CASSEEWDWYEQFF. The CDR3 DNA sequence: TGTGCCAGCAGTGAAGAGTGGGACTGGTATGAGCAGTTCTTC.

About this clonotype itself: A much larger clone differs from this one at a single base, so this may be a read error. CDR3 sequence reads: CVSSGSGNEQFF. The CDR3 DNA is TGCGTCAGCAGCGGATCCGGCAATGAGCAGTTCTTC. The chain has TRBV5-1 and TRBJ2-1; D is possibly TRBD2 (5 bases). Germline values: CDR1 SGHRS, CDR2 YFSETQ. This CDR3 has 12 amino acids. Together with reference TRBV5-1 and TRBJ2-1, the CDR3 gives the full variable domain: KAGVTQTPRYLIKTRGQQVTLSCSPISGHRSVSWYQQTPGQGLQFLFEYFSETQRNKGNFPGRFSGRQFSNSRSEMNVSTLELGDSALYLCVSSGSGNEQFFGPGTRLTVL.

This clonotype was detected many times. This chain links TRBV29-1 with TRBJ2-5, with D maybe TRBD2 (5 bases). Germline lookup yields CDR1 SQVTM and CDR2 ANQGSEA. Trimming took off 4 bases at V and 7 bases at J, with 16 bases between the two ends. This CDR3 region has 13 residues. Here the CDR3 DNA reads TGCAGCGTTGGGGAGAGGGATGAGAGGACCCAGTACTTC. Translating gives CSVGERDERTQYF.

Worth noting for this clonotype: This sequence may be a read error, since a much larger clone differs from it by one base. The chain is built from TRBV6-5 and TRBJ2-7; no definite D call. The CDR3 has 13 amino acids. Germline V gives CDR1 MNHEY, CDR2 SVGAGI. CDR3 coding DNA: TGTGCCAGCACTGACACCCTAATCTACGGGCAGTACTTC. Protein product: CASTDTLIYGQYF.

This clonotype was detected only once. The chain has TRBV11-2 and TRBJ2-1; possibly TRBD2 for D (7 bases). The CDR3 sequence is 18 residues long. The V gene lost 1 base and the J gene lost 6 bases, with 22 bases spanning the gap. Germline CDR1 reads SGHAT; CDR2 reads FQNNGV. CDR3 nucleotide sequence: TGTGCCAGCAGCTTAGTTAGGGGGGGCCCCCGGTGGTCCAATGAGCAGTTCTTC. It encodes CASSLVRGGPRWSNEQFF.

The rearrangement uses TRBV7-6 and TRBJ1-1; D remains unclear. The germline CDR1 and CDR2 sequences are SGHVS and FNYEAQ. This CDR3 has 12 amino acids. V was pared by 8 bases and J by 1 base, with 8 bases between. The CDR3 region has the DNA TGTGCCAGCTCGGTGGGGAACACTGAAGCTTTCTTT. Protein sequence: CASSVGNTEAFF. The full variable domain, completed using reference TRBV7-6 and TRBJ1-1, is GAGVSQSPRYKVTKRGQDVALRCDPISGHVSLYWYRQALGQGPEFLTYFNYEAQQDKSGLPNDRFSAERPEGSISTLTIQRTEQRDSAMYRCASSVGNTEAFFGQGTRLTVV.

The CDR3 sequence is CASSPGLLLADTQYF. CDR3 sequence (DNA): TGTGCCAGCAGCCCAGGACTGTTGTTGGCAGATACGCAGTATTTT. This rearrangement joins TRBV5-6 to TRBJ2-3, with D possibly being TRBD2 (5 bases). CDR3 length: 15 amino acids. The V end lost 4 bases, the J end lost 4 bases, and 16 bases lay between the germline ends. CDR1 is SGHDT and CDR2 is YYEEEE in the germline V gene.

This clonotype was seen at least ten times. The chain combines TRBV4-1 with TRBJ2-1, with TRBD2 identical over 7 bases. From germline, CDR1 is MGHRA and CDR2 YSYEKL. CDR3 length: 13 amino acids. Trimming took 0 bases from V and 12 from J; bases not matched to a gene: 5. In DNA, the CDR3 is TGCGCCAGCAGCCAAGAGGCGGGAGATGGGCAGTTCTTC. Its protein product is CASSQEAGDGQFF.

This clonotype showed up many times. The chain joins TRBV6-2 or TRBV6-3 to TRBJ2-3; D tentatively reads TRBD1 or TRBD2 (5 bases each). CDR1 and CDR2 (germline): MNHEY, SVGEGT. V shed 5 bases and J shed 2 bases, with 17 bases lying between them. The CDR3 is made up of 16 amino acids. The DNA of the CDR3 is TGTGCCAGCAGTAACCCCAGGGAGCCTCTCACAGATACGCAGTATTTT. It yields the protein CASSNPREPLTDTQYF.

This clonotype was counted at least ten times. The V and J genes are TRBV6-2 or TRBV6-3 and TRBJ2-3; no clear D gene. The CDR3 consists of 18 residues. The germline gives CDR1 MNHEY, CDR2 SVGEGT. V lost 1 base and J lost 2, with 19 bases in between. The CDR3 bases are TGTGCCAGCAGTTACTTTCTCGGGCTAGTGGAAGTCACAGATACGCAGTATTTT. This codes for CASSYFLGLVEVTDTQYF.

Notes on this clonotype: With a much larger clone just one base away, this may be a read error. The rearrangement uses TRBV28 and TRBJ2-5; D unresolved. The germline gives CDR1 MDHEN, CDR2 SYDVKM. The CDR3 loop spans 16 amino acids. Trimming took off 4 bases at V and 4 bases at J, with 19 bases between the two ends. The CDR3 loop reads CASSSPLTRKGETQYF. The CDR3 DNA reads as TGTGCCAGCAGTTCTCCACTAACGAGGAAGGGAGAGACCCAGTACTTC.

A few counts support this clonotype. The rearrangement links TRBV27 to TRBJ1-5; D unclear. The ends were cut back, 6 bases at V and 2 bases at J, with 8 bases in the middle. From germline, CDR1 is MNHEY and CDR2 SMNVEV (reference sequence). The CDR3 sequence is 13 residues long. This CDR3 is CASSLVGNQPQHF. The DNA for the CDR3 is TGTGCCAGCAGCTTGGTAGGCAATCAGCCCCAGCATTTT.

This clonotype occurred many times. The rearrangement links TRBV6-2 or TRBV6-3 to TRBJ2-7, with 11 nucleotides matching TRBD1. V shed 2 bases and J 4 bases; nucleotides not matched to a gene: 4. CDR1 is MNHEY, CDR2 SVGEGT, per germline. There are 15 residues in the CDR3. The CDR3 nucleotides read TGTGCCAGCAGTTACGGGACAGGGGGTGCTTACGAGCAGTACTTC. It translates to CASSYGTGGAYEQYF.

The chain combines TRBV6-2 or TRBV6-3 with TRBJ2-2; D unresolved. Germline V gene lookup returns CDR1 MNHEY and CDR2 SVGEGT. V was clipped by 4 bases and J by 4 bases, with 4 bases between them. The CDR3 totals 12 residues. CDR3 nucleotide sequence: TGTGCCAGCAGTTGGAGCACCGGGGAGCTGTTTTTT. It yields the protein CASSWSTGELFF.

Note on this clonotype: Since a much larger clone is just one base distant, this may be a read error. As the CDR3 is not closed by the conserved phenylalanine or tryptophan, this likely results from a read error. The rearrangement joins TRBV28 to TRBJ2-7; a possible D gene is TRBD1 (6 bases). The germline V gene has CDR1 MDHEN and CDR2 SYDVKM. Trimming pared 5 bases from V and 4 bases from J, leaving 12 bases between. The CDR3 is 13 residues long. CDR3 residues: CASSVRGQYEQYL. The CDR3 bases are TGTGCCAGCAGTGTCAGGGGTCAGTACGAGCAGTACCTC.

This clonotype was detected ten times or more. J is TRBJ2-7 and V is TRBV7-9; 11 nucleotides line up with TRBD2. Trimming removed 2 bases from V and 4 bases from J; junction bases left unmatched: 7. The CDR3 is made up of 16 amino acids. Germline V CDR1 and CDR2: SEHNR, FQNEAQ (reference sequence). In DNA, the CDR3 is TGTGCCAGCAGCTTAAAATGGACTAGCGGGCGATACGAGCAGTACTTC. This sequence encodes CASSLKWTSGRYEQYF.

The chain couples TRBV6-2 or TRBV6-3 to TRBJ2-4; unclear D gene. The CDR3 spans 16 residues. Deletions cut 1 base from V and 7 bases from J, with 17 bases between. Per the germline V gene, CDR1 is MNHEY and CDR2 is SVGEGT. CDR3: CASSYLGSSLANIQYF. CDR3 sequence (DNA): TGTGCCAGCAGTTACTTGGGTTCGAGCCTCGCCAACATTCAGTACTTC.

This clonotype was seen ten or more times. The chain recombines TRBV27 with TRBJ2-7; 8 nucleotides match TRBD1. Trimming at V came to 4 bases and at J to 5 bases, leaving 7 bases not matched to a gene. The germline gives CDR1 MNHEY, CDR2 SMNVEV (reference sequence). This CDR3 has 14 amino acids. The CDR3 is CASSSGPTGDEQYF. CDR3 nucleotide sequence: TGTGCCAGCAGTTCCGGACCGACAGGGGACGAGCAGTACTTC.

The rearrangement links TRBV5-6 to TRBJ2-7, with D maybe TRBD2 (5 bases). The germline V gene has CDR1 SGHDT and CDR2 YYEEEE. V was cut by 1 base and J by 3 bases, with 8 bases left in between. The CDR3 runs 13 residues. The CDR3 region is CASSLMGSYEQYF. DNA of the CDR3: TGTGCCAGCAGCTTGATGGGGAGCTACGAGCAGTACTTC.

The chain carries TRBV11-2 and TRBJ2-1; TRBD1 aligns across 10 bases. The V and J ends lost 1 base and 2 bases, in that order; junction bases with no gene match: 5. CDR3 length: 17 residues. Germline V gene sequence: CDR1 SGHAT, CDR2 FQNNGV. CDR3 loop: CASSLGMGTGAYNEQFF. The CDR3 DNA follows: TGTGCCAGCAGCTTAGGGATGGGGACAGGGGCCTACAATGAGCAGTTCTTC.

This clonotype occurred many times. J is TRBJ2-5 and V is TRBV7-6; D is possibly TRBD1 (5 bases). The CDR3 runs to 12 residues. Between the trimmed V and J ends, which lost 5 bases and 5 bases, there was a span of 9 bases. The germline V gene has CDR1 SGHVS and CDR2 FNYEAQ. The CDR3 protein is CASSGAFETQYF. CDR3 sequence (DNA): TGTGCCAGCAGCGGGGCCTTCGAGACCCAGTACTTC.

In its sample, this clonotype was seen many times. This chain joins TRBV9 and TRBJ2-7, with D perhaps matching TRBD1 (5 bases). The germline CDR1 and CDR2 sequences are SGDLS and YYNGEE. The CDR3 sequence is 16 residues long. Trimming took off 0 bases at V and 4 bases at J, with 17 bases between the two ends. CDR3 protein: CASSVEGVGAGYEQYF. The CDR3 bases are TGTGCCAGCAGCGTAGAAGGGGTTGGGGCTGGGTACGAGCAGTACTTC.

CDR3: CASSLGTGDHEQYF. DNA for the CDR3: TGTGCCAGCAGCTTGGGGACAGGGGACCACGAGCAGTACTTC. The chain links TRBV5-6 to TRBJ2-7; 9 bases are shared with TRBD1. Germline values: CDR1 SGHDT, CDR2 YYEEEE. The CDR3 covers 14 residues. V trimming: 0 bases; J trimming: 5 bases; junction bases outside the gene matches: 3. Looking up the rest from reference TRBV5-6 and TRBJ2-7 gives the full variable domain: DAGVTQSPTHLIKTRGQQVTLRCSPKSGHDTVSWYQQALGQGPQFIFQYYEEEERQRGNFPDRFSGHQFPNYSSELNVNALLLGDSALYLCASSLGTGDHEQYFGPGTRLTVT.

This clonotype was detected ten times or more. CDR3 sequence: CATSDPGLEQYF. DNA of the CDR3: TGTGCCACCAGTGATCCAGGGCTCGAGCAGTACTTC. This chain uses TRBV24-1 with TRBJ2-7, with D possibly TRBD1 on 5 matching bases. Germline loops: CDR1 KGHDR, CDR2 SFDVKD. The V end was cut by 3 bases, the J end by 6 bases, with 8 bases between. The CDR3 loop spans 12 amino acids.

This clonotype was recorded a few times. This chain links TRBV9 with TRBJ1-1; 8 bases map to TRBD1. The germline V gene encodes CDR1 SGDLS and CDR2 YYNGEE. The V segment lost 6 bases and the J segment 5 bases; nucleotides outside the gene matches: 15. This CDR3 is built from 16 residues. The CDR3 DNA sequence: TGTGCCAGCACCTTTCCCCAGCAGGGGGCTAAAACTGAAGCTTTCTTT. Amino acids: CASTFPQQGAKTEAFF.

At least ten counts were recorded for this clonotype. The rearrangement links TRBV20-1 to TRBJ2-1; D is tentatively TRBD1 or TRBD2 (5 bases each). The germline CDR1 and CDR2 sequences are DFQATT and SNEGSKA (reference sequence). Trimming cost V 2 bases and J 5 bases, with 22 bases left between them. This CDR3 has 17 residues. CDR3 protein: CSARMGRVGATNNEQFF. Here the CDR3 DNA reads TGCAGTGCTAGAATGGGGCGGGTTGGGGCCACAAACAATGAGCAGTTCTTC.

This clonotype was observed a few times. The junction departs from germline at one end; a sequencing error may be responsible. This chain links TRBV5-4 with TRBJ2-7; D uncertain. CDR3 size: 14 residues. The V gene's germline CDR1 is SGHNT and CDR2 YYREEE (reference sequence). The CDR3 loop reads CASTLAGDSYEQYF. DNA for the CDR3: TGTGCCAGCACCTTGGCTGGAGACTCCTACGAGCAGTACTTC.

This clonotype showed up many times. The chain uses TRBV9 and TRBJ1-6, with a weak D call TRBD1 (6 bases). The length of the CDR3 is 14 residues. The germline CDR1 and CDR2 sequences are SGDLS and YYNGEE. Trimming pared 0 bases from V and 10 bases from J, leaving 11 bases between. CDR3 region: CASSVGGPRSPLHF. Here the CDR3 DNA reads TGTGCCAGCAGCGTAGGGGGGCCACGGTCACCCCTCCACTTT.

This clonotype has a handful of counts. J is TRBJ1-1 and V is TRBV11-2; D is unresolved. V lost 1 base and J 2 bases, leaving 11 bases between the germline ends. Germline CDR1 reads SGHAT; CDR2 reads FQNNGV. The CDR3 runs 15 residues. CDR3 residues: CASSLALNSNTEAFF. The CDR3 nucleotides are TGTGCCAGCAGCTTAGCGTTAAACAGCAACACTGAAGCTTTCTTT. The variable domain in full, completed from reference TRBV11-2 and TRBJ1-1, reads EAGVAQSPRYKIIEKRQSVAFWCNPISGHATLYWYQQILGQGPKLLIQFQNNGVVDDSQLPKDRFSAERLKGVDSTLKIQPAKLEDSAVYLCASSLALNSNTEAFFGQGTRLTVV.

The chain carries TRBV28 and TRBJ1-5; 9 bases line up with TRBD1. Germline CDR1 is MDHEN and CDR2 is SYDVKM. Trimming took 6 bases from V and 2 from J; bases not matched to a gene: 8. The length of the CDR3 is 16 residues. DNA of the CDR3: TGTGCCAGCAGATGGGACAGGGTTTCTGGCAATCAGCCCCAGCATTTT. Protein: CASRWDRVSGNQPQHF.

This clonotype was picked up a small number of times. CDR3 sequence reads: CATTPGGANNQPQHF. The CDR3 bases are TGTGCCACCACGCCGGGGGGGGCGAACAATCAGCCCCAGCATTTT. J is TRBJ1-5 and V is TRBV19, with D possibly TRBD1 on 6 matching bases. Germline loops: CDR1 LNHDA, CDR2 SQIVND (reference sequence). Trimming removed 10 bases at V and 3 bases at J, with 19 bases between. The CDR3 is made up of 15 amino acids.